This is a list of T cell receptor beta chains from one sample in a study of cytomegalovirus exposure and HLA in healthy donors. Data came from immunoSEQ multiplex PCR; TCRdb stores just in-frame clones and leaves some out. The sample shows roughly 80,000 clones, about two thirds of them seen only once. Sequencing was performed on PBMCs. The receptors shown here come from a man under 40 in good health and CMV-seropositive. The CDR3 runs from the conserved cysteine through the conserved F or W. D genes are given only for firm matches. The listing skips clone size in some rows; elsewhere it reads once, few, many or a size class.

d_gene,j_gene,abundance,v_gene,CDR3aa,CDR3nt
.,TRBJ1-2,.,TRBV6-5,CASSPSIVANYGYTF,TGTGCCAGCAGTCCCTCCATAGTAGCTAACTATGGCTACACCTTC
TRBD2,TRBJ2-3,.,TRBV4-2,CASSQEARTSGYTDTQYF,TGTGCCAGCAGCCAAGAAGCCAGGACTAGCGGATACACAGATACGCAGTATTTT
.,TRBJ2-5,once,TRBV5-4,CASSFGGNLAGETQYF,TGTGCCAGCAGCTTTGGTGGAAACCTAGCTGGAGAGACCCAGTACTTC
TRBD2,TRBJ2-1,.,TRBV9,CASSPPTSVTEQFF,TGTGCCAGCAGCCCACCCACTAGCGTAACTGAGCAGTTCTTC
.,TRBJ1-2,.,TRBV7-9,CASSSPGGNYGYTF,TGTGCCAGCAGCTCCCCGGGAGGGAACTATGGCTACACCTTC
TRBD2,TRBJ2-3,few,TRBV11-3,CASSSGRAQDTQYF,TGTGCCAGCAGTAGCGGGAGGGCCCAAGATACGCAGTATTTT
.,TRBJ2-7,.,TRBV5-1,CASSPRGSEQYF,TGCGCCAGCAGCCCTCGGGGGTCCGAGCAGTACTTC
TRBD1,TRBJ2-1,.,TRBV29-1,CSVRQTGADEQFF,TGCAGCGTACGCCAGACAGGGGCGGATGAGCAGTTCTTC
.,TRBJ1-1,.,TRBV11-1,CASSLGRGNTEAFF,TGTGCCAGCAGCTTAGGCAGGGGGAACACTGAAGCTTTCTTT
.,TRBJ1-6,.,TRBV19,CASWGGANSPLHF,TGTGCCAGTTGGGGGGGGGCCAATTCACCCCTCCACTTT
.,TRBJ2-5,few,TRBV27,CASRTTGGFETQYF,TGTGCCAGCAGAACGACCGGGGGATTCGAGACCCAGTACTTC
.,TRBJ1-6,few,TRBV28,CASQQGNNSPLHF,TGTGCCAGCCAACAGGGAAACAATTCACCCCTCCACTTT
TRBD1,TRBJ1-2,.,TRBV27,CASSFTPGQYGYTF,TGTGCCAGCAGTTTTACACCGGGACAGTATGGCTACACCTTC
.,TRBJ1-2,.,TRBV6-1,CASSVDHTSTGGYTF,TGTGCCAGCAGTGTCGATCACACGAGTACGGGGGGCTACACCTTC
.,TRBJ2-2,.,TRBV7-2,CASSAGGQGAVGELFF,TGTGCCAGCAGCGCGGGGGGGCAGGGGGCGGTCGGGGAGCTGTTTTTT
TRBD1,TRBJ1-1,.,TRBV19,CASSIGVTGRNTEAFF,TGTGCCAGTAGTATAGGAGTGACAGGGAGGAACACTGAAGCTTTCTTT
.,TRBJ1-4,once,TRBV15,CATRVGGYDEKLFF,TGTGCCACGAGAGTTGGGGGGTATGATGAAAAACTGTTTTTT
.,TRBJ2-1,few,TRBV19,CASSIDVFRVVEQFF,TGTGCCAGTAGTATAGATGTTTTCAGGGTGGTTGAGCAGTTCTTC
.,TRBJ1-2,.,TRBV7-9,CASSLLGQSDGYTF,TGTGCCAGCAGCTTATTGGGGCAATCGGATGGCTACACCTTC
.,TRBJ2-3,.,TRBV30,CAWSVLRGVGDTQYF,TGTGCCTGGAGTGTACTCCGCGGGGTGGGAGATACGCAGTATTTT
.,TRBJ2-6,once,TRBV14,CASSPPGAGANVLTF,TGTGCCAGCAGCCCACCAGGTGCTGGGGCCAACGTCCTGACTTTC
TRBD1,TRBJ1-1,.,TRBV15,CATSPGQGWTEAFF,TGTGCCACCTCGCCGGGACAGGGATGGACTGAAGCTTTCTTT
.,TRBJ1-1,.,TRBV7-9,CASSLLSGNTEAFF,TGTGCCAGCAGCCTCTTATCAGGGAACACTGAAGCTTTCTTT
TRBD2,TRBJ2-1,.,TRBV29-1,CSVGGLAGGTYNEQFF,TGCAGCGTTGGCGGTCTAGCGGGGGGGACCTACAATGAGCAGTTCTTC
.,TRBJ1-5,.,TRBV4-1,CASSDAGRNQPQHF,TGCGCCAGCAGCGACGCGGGGAGGAATCAGCCCCAGCATTTT
.,TRBJ2-5,.,TRBV2,CASTGFGETQYF,TGTGCCAGCACTGGGTTCGGGGAGACCCAGTACTTC
.,TRBJ1-2,.,TRBV28,CASSASLARGYGYTF,TGTGCCAGCAGTGCCTCTCTAGCTCGGGGCTATGGCTACACCTTC
TRBD1,TRBJ2-5,.,TRBV27,CASSSTPFGQAARETQYF,TGTGCCAGCAGTTCAACCCCCTTTGGACAGGCCGCCCGGGAGACCCAGTACTTC
.,TRBJ1-2,.,TRBV11-2,CASSQLGGMTYGYTF,TGTGCCAGCAGTCAACTGGGGGGAATGACCTATGGCTACACCTTC
.,TRBJ2-7,.,TRBV29-1,CSVRDTGAYEQYF,TGCAGCGTCCGGGACACCGGCGCCTACGAGCAGTACTTC
TRBD2,TRBJ2-7,.,TRBV4-1,CASSQAFLAGNSYEQYF,TGCGCCAGCAGCCAAGCGTTTTTAGCGGGGAACTCCTACGAGCAGTACTTC
.,TRBJ1-5,.,TRBV4-2,CASSQDGGLAQPQHF,TGTGCCAGCAGCCAAGATGGGGGGTTGGCTCAGCCCCAGCATTTT
.,TRBJ2-1,.,TRBV6-1,CASSEAGHYNEQFF,TGTGCCAGCAGTGAAGCGGGCCACTACAATGAGCAGTTCTTC
TRBD2,TRBJ2-5,.,TRBV13,CASSPAWEGRETQYF,TGTGCCAGCAGCCCCGCGTGGGAGGGGCGAGAGACCCAGTACTTC
.,TRBJ1-2,few,TRBV6-1,CASSEQWGEGYTF,TGTGCCAGCAGTGAACAGTGGGGGGAAGGCTACACCTTC
.,TRBJ2-5,.,TRBV10-3,CAIKGVEETQYF,TGTGCCATCAAGGGGGTAGAAGAGACCCAGTACTTC
.,TRBJ2-3,.,TRBV7-3,CASSFTPRDTQYF,TGTGCCAGCAGCTTTACCCCTAGAGATACGCAGTATTTT
.,TRBJ2-5,.,TRBV5-6,CASSLAARPETQYF,TGTGCCAGCAGCTTGGCGGCTAGACCCGAGACCCAGTACTTC
.,TRBJ2-2,few,TRBV4-3,CASSEGASTGELFF,TGCGCCAGCAGCGAAGGGGCCAGCACCGGGGAGCTGTTTTTT
.,TRBJ2-1,.,TRBV6-1,CASSEPAGGSYNEQFF,TGTGCCAGCAGTGAACCCGCAGGAGGCTCCTACAATGAGCAGTTCTTC
.,TRBJ1-5,.,TRBV2,CASSVQGHSNQPQHF,TGTGCCAGCAGTGTCCAGGGACATAGCAATCAGCCCCAGCATTTT
TRBD1,TRBJ2-7,.,TRBV27,CASRRGQGSNEQYF,TGTGCCAGCAGACGGGGACAGGGTTCTAACGAGCAGTACTTC
.,TRBJ1-2,.,TRBV27,CASSNPTGDGYTF,TGTGCCAGCAGTAACCCAACAGGTGATGGCTACACCTTC
TRBD2,TRBJ2-7,once,TRBV10-1,CASSDLGGRGYYEQHF,TGCGCCAGCAGTGATCTCGGGGGGAGGGGTTACTACGAGCAGCACTTC
TRBD1,TRBJ2-2,few,TRBV19,CASSITGGATGELFF,TGTGCCAGTAGTATTACAGGGGGCGCGACCGGGGAGCTGTTTTTT
TRBD1,TRBJ2-6,.,TRBV12-5,CASGLVLGQFSSGANVLTF,TGTGCTAGTGGTTTGGTACTGGGACAGTTCTCCTCTGGGGCCAACGTCCTGACTTTC
.,TRBJ2-7,.,TRBV27,CASRPGGSPREQYF,TGTGCCAGCAGACCTGGGGGGTCCCCGAGGGAGCAGTACTTC
TRBD2,TRBJ2-7,.,TRBV5-1,CASSVTGGPSYEQYF,TGCGCCAGCAGCGTTACGGGAGGACCCTCCTACGAGCAGTACTTC
.,TRBJ2-5,.,TRBV5-1,CASIGEETQYF,TGCGCCAGCATCGGGGAAGAGACCCAGTACTTC
.,TRBJ2-3,.,TRBV7-3,CASSLLGQTTDTQYF,TGTGCCAGCAGCTTATTGGGGCAGACCACAGATACGCAGTATTTT
.,TRBJ2-3,medium-sized,TRBV6-1,CASSDRATDTQYF,TGTGCCAGCAGTGACAGGGCCACAGATACGCAGTATTTT
.,TRBJ2-3,.,TRBV7-8,CASSLVPADTDTQYF,TGTGCCAGCAGCTTAGTCCCGGCGGACACAGATACGCAGTATTTT
TRBD1,TRBJ1-1,.,TRBV5-6,CASSLEQGATEAFF,TGTGCCAGCAGCTTGGAGCAGGGGGCAACTGAAGCTTTCTTT
.,TRBJ2-1,.,TRBV11-2,CASSFVADPYNEQFF,TGTGCCAGCAGCTTTGTAGCGGATCCCTACAATGAGCAGTTCTTC
TRBD1,TRBJ1-2,.,TRBV28,CASGGQGAGGYTF,TGTGCCAGCGGAGGACAGGGGGCGGGTGGCTACACCTTC
TRBD1,TRBJ1-5,.,TRBV10-3,CAISDTGATNGQPQHF,TGTGCCATATCAGACACAGGGGCCACCAATGGTCAGCCCCAGCATTTT
.,TRBJ1-2,.,TRBV28,CASSDRGAYGYTF,TGTGCCAGCAGTGACCGGGGGGCCTATGGCTACACCTTC
TRBD2,TRBJ2-7,.,TRBV28,CASSFSGRSYEQYF,TGTGCCAGCAGTTTCTCCGGGAGGTCCTACGAGCAGTACTTC